The present TCR beta chain was sequenced within a study of blood T cell repertoires in COVID-19 (dated by TCRdb to 2020 to 2022). Describing the broader study: Collaborator samples came from the United States, Italy and Spain and covered acute and convalescent phases of COVID-19. A freely available public database, intended as a resource for researchers studying the immune response to SARS-CoV-2, is where the repertoires were released. Samples were obtained from the ongoing ImmuneRACE study (first 160 participants) and from 1,254 subjects provided by 6 global collaborators. The sample metadata nearly always contained a de-identified subject ID, COVID-19 status, age in years and sex. Deeply sampled blood TCRbeta repertoires from subjects exposed to, actively infected with, or recovered from COVID-19 were included in the dataset. The material from the prospective study consisted of cDNA or gDNA derived from T cells, B-cell-depleted T cells, or PBMCs. Where HLA class I and class II types were available, the types were taken from metadata supplied by the sample provider, not from assay-based typing.

Each collaborating institution followed its own protocols to collect whole blood in K2EDTA tubes. For TCRbeta analysis, collaborators shipped samples in one of three forms: frozen whole blood, isolated PBMCs, or DNA extracted from either of those sample types. Via the germline V gene, CDR1 is KGHDR and CDR2 SFDVKD. The CDR3 starts with the cysteine, ends with the phenylalanine, and has 18 residues. The retained sequence is limited to the CDR3, 54 bases, with the frame set at the first base. The germline V end is reduced by 3 bases and the J end by 0 bases; junction bases left unmatched: 7. Comments on this clone: Its antigen is currently not known. The input lacks base qualities; no much larger clone sits a single base away.

TCRbeta CDR3 regions were amplified from genomic DNA using the immunoSEQ Assay, a bias-controlled multiplex PCR. On the authors' methods: Within the assay, amplification of reference gene primers was used to estimate how many nucleated cells each sample contained. Sequence reads were collapsed and filtered to measure the absolute abundance of every unique TCRbeta CDR3 rearrangement. For each sample, productive Simpson clonality was calculated as the square root of Simpson's diversity index over productive rearrangements. TCRdb obtained this table from immuneACCESS and retained in-frame rearrangements with V and J assigned. These tables miss some clones; where compared with another copy, unresolved V genes account for less than half of the shortfall, and the remainder is unexplained. The DNA gave D and trimming, while V, J and clone size come from that table. The sample table lists over 600,000 clones, 70% to 90% of them with a count of one. The ten largest make up under 0.3% of the sample.

The study at large found these results: The amount of clinical and demographic metadata varied by source and participant and was provided uncurated.

The clonotype was recovered from a woman between 18 and 30 years old with acute or convalescent COVID-19. Sequenced material: peripheral blood. The rearrangement joined TRBV24-1 to TRBJ2-3, with 11 bases in between that match TRBD2. At the DNA level, the sequence is TGTGCCACCAGTGATAGCCTAGCGGGGGGCTATAGCACAGATACGCAGTATTTT. Its translation reads: CATSDSLAGGYSTDTQYF.